Described below is a single T cell receptor (beta chain) sequence and its context. Its matching antigen is unknown. Given a much more abundant clone one base away, this may be a read error. Thyroid ultrasound, orbital computed tomography, clinical symptoms, and serum thyroxine and TRAb underpinned diagnoses. Amplified TCR beta CDR3 regions came from RNA transcripts. TCR CDR3 underwent first-round RT-PCR with the HTBI primer set. In TCRdb, the multiplex PCR reads were re-called with MiXCR into one record per CDR3 protein. The sample lists some 500,000 distinct CDR3 sequences; roughly 25% were seen once. This sample was included in a study of T cells in Graves' hyperthyroidism and ophthalmopathy. Study-wide results and limits: The model anticipated ophthalmopathy a median about six months pre-onset.

Trimming took 6 bases from V and 4 from J; bases not matched to a gene: 16. CDR3 length equals 17 residues. The sample consisted of blood. V usage is TRBV12-3 or TRBV12-4 and J usage is TRBJ2-5; 8 nucleotides agree with TRBD2. The origin of this receptor is a woman in her 30s with Graves' ophthalmopathy. The CDR3 nucleotides read TGTGCCAGCAGCAGAAGACTAGCGCGGGGGGTCGGAGAGACCCAGTACTTC. Protein product: CASSRRLARGVGETQYF.